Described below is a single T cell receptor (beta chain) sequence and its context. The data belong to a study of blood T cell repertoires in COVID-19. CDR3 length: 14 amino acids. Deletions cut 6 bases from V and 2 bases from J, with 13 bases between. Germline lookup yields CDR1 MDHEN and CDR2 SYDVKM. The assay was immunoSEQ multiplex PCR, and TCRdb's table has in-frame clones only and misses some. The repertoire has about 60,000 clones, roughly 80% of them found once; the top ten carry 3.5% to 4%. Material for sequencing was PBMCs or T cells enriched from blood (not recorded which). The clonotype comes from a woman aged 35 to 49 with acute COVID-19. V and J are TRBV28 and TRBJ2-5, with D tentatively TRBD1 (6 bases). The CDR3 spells CASSPWTAQETQYF. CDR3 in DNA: TGTGCCAGCAGCCCCTGGACAGCACAAGAGACCCAGTACTTC.